This entry describes one TCR beta chain. What this receptor recognizes is not known. The record has no base qualities; no much larger clone is one base away. This specimen belongs to a study of cytomegalovirus exposure and HLA in healthy donors (TCRdb year 2017). Describing the broader study: A later analysis indicated that the roughly 130 validation repertoires were generated on the platform also employed for the 700 or so repertoires of the first cohort. The study was designed to test whether signatures of past pathogen exposure could be identified by cataloging public T cell receptors. In addition to the first cohort of around 670 subjects, a separate validation cohort of 120 different subjects was used. High-throughput TCR immunosequencing, statistical association of individual TCRs with disease status, and machine learning were combined to predict cytomegalovirus infection status.

Summary of the overall study and its limitations: The authors suggested that the approach could potentially be extended to other disease states and immunological phenotypes. In vitro tests confirmed that a few of the cytomegalovirus-associated TCR beta chains recognize cytomegalovirus antigens. The study listed 150 to 200 TCR beta chains as associated with cytomegalovirus. A later analysis lacked HLA typing for the validation cohort, so it scored co-occurrence in that cohort across all 120 repertoires. Across donors, most TCR sequences were observed very rarely, whereas some public TCRs were present in many individuals. In a later analysis, TCRs clustered in the first cohort were found to also tend to co-occur in the roughly 120 validation repertoires, with about 93% of cluster scores above 0. The classifier was reported to diagnose cytomegalovirus status with high specificity and sensitivity in both the original cohort and the validation cohort.

The donors belonged to the validation cohort of over a hundred subjects, which was separate from the 666-subject first cohort. Library prep was done by the immunoSEQ multiplex PCR assay. The authors processed their data as follows. A statistical classification framework was developed to diagnose cytomegalovirus status using the catalog of TCR beta chain sequences. In its TCRdb copy, this immuneACCESS table keeps in-frame sequences only and misses some clones. Where compared with another copy, unresolved V genes explain less than half of these, and the others have no known cause. V and J calls and clone size follow that table, whereas D and trimming were derived from the DNA. For this sample the table gives approximately 300,000 clones, of which 87% were detected only once. The top ten hold over 1% of the sample. Per the germline V gene, KGHSH is the CDR1 and LQKENI is the CDR2. Counted from cysteine to phenylalanine, this CDR3 has 16 amino acids. Kept here is only the CDR3 DNA, which spans 48 bases and is read in frame from base 1. Germline trimming: 6 bases from V, 8 bases from J; junction bases outside gene matches: 11.

The sequenced sample was PBMCs. The receptor chain draws on TRBV18 and TRBJ1-6, with 9 central nucleotides matching TRBD1. This TCR came from a woman aged 25 to 39 in good health and CMV-seropositive. This receptor carries the CDR3 CASSPVPGQGDSPLHF. The DNA sequence is TGTGCCAGCTCGCCGGTCCCGGGACAGGGTGATTCACCCCTCCACTTT.